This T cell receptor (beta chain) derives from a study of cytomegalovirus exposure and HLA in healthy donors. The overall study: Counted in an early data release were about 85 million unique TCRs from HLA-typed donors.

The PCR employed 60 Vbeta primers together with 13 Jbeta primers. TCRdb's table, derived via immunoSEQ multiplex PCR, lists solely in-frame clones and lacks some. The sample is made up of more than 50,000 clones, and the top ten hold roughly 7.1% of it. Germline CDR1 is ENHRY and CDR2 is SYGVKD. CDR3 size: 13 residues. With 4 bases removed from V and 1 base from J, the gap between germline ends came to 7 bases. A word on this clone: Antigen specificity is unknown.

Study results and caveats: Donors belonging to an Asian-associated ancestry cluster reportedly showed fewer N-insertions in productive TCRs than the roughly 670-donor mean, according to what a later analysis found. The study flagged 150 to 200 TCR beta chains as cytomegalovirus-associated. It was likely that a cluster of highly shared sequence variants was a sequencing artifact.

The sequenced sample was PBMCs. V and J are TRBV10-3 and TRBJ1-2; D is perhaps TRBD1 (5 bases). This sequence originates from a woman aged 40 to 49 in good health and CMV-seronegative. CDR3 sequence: CAISGQHNYGYTF. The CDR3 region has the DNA TGTGCCATCAGTGGACAGCATAACTATGGCTACACCTTC.